This TCR beta chain was profiled in a study of T cell responses to AZD1222 COVID-19 vaccine. Study-wide results and limits: A mostly white British donor set with more females was recruited, and clonal diversity was possibly underestimated.

Points on this clone: Its specificity is unknown.

CDR3 length: 15 amino acids. Germline V gene sequence: CDR1 SEHNR, CDR2 FQNEAQ (reference sequence). V lost 0 bases, J lost 3 bases, and 9 bases lay in between. Here immunoSEQ multiplex PCR was the method, and the copy in TCRdb shows in-frame clones only, minus some. The profile shows 75,000 to 100,000 clones, 70% to 90% of them singletons. The chain recombines TRBV7-9 with TRBJ1-5; weak D call: TRBD1 (5 bases). The origin of this receptor is an adult in good health. The source material was peripheral blood, sampled on day 0 of AZD1222 vaccination. The CDR3 nucleotides read TGTGCCAGCAGCTTAGCTCAGGGTTACAATCAGCCCCAGCATTTT. This translates into CASSLAQGYNQPQHF.